These 17 T cell receptor beta chains came from one sample sequenced in a study of blood T cell repertoires in COVID-19. Generated by immunoSEQ multiplex PCR, the TCRdb table keeps only in-frame clones and is missing some. The sample has some 5,000 clones, roughly 83% seen once; the top ten hold 9.5% to 15%. The source material was peripheral blood. The receptors shown here come from a human donor in a cohort sampled during active COVID-19.

The chain is built from TRBV28 and TRBJ1-4; the match to TRBD1 covers 9 bases. This CDR3 is 15 amino acids long. V lost 6 bases, J lost 10 bases, and 12 bases stayed unmatched. Germline CDR1 is MDHEN and CDR2 is SYDVKM. The CDR3 loop is CASSPPGQGLGKLFF. The CDR3 DNA follows: TGTGCCAGCAGCCCCCCGGGACAGGGATTAGGAAAACTGTTTTTT. Based on the CDR3 plus reference TRBV28 and TRBJ1-4, the full variable domain is DVKVTQSSRYLVKRTGEKVFLECVQDMDHENMFWYRQDPGLGLRLIYFSYDVKMKEKGDIPEGYSVSREKKERFSLILESASTNQTSMYLCASSPPGQGLGKLFFGSGTQLSVL.

This chain links TRBV7-8 with TRBJ2-1; 10 bases are shared with TRBD2. Germline V gene data show CDR1 as SGHVS and CDR2 as FQNEAQ. The CDR3 has 18 amino acids. V dropped 4 bases and J dropped 6; count of bases not matched to a gene: 15. The CDR3 nucleotides read TGTGCCAGCAGCTCCTACGAGGAGGAGGGACTAGCGCGCAATGAGCAGTTCTTC. It specifies CASSSYEEEGLARNEQFF.

This clone was found once. The chain employs TRBV5-1 and TRBJ2-5; the match to TRBD2 covers 15 bases. The CDR3 totals 15 residues. Trimming removed 5 bases from V and 5 bases from J; junction bases left unmatched: 4. CDR1 and CDR2 (germline): SGHRS, YFSETQ. The DNA of the CDR3 is TGCGCCAGCAGGGGACTAGCGGGAGGATCGGAGACCCAGTACTTC. Translating gives CASRGLAGGSETQYF.

The chain recombines TRBV19 with TRBJ2-1; D is perhaps TRBD2 (6 bases). CDR1 LNHDA and CDR2 SQIVND come from the germline V gene (reference sequence). CDR3 length: 12 amino acids. Trimming shortened V by 6 bases and J by 9 bases, and 12 bases separated the two germline ends. CDR3 DNA: TGTGCCAGTAGGGTTAGCGGCGGTGAGCAGTTCTTC. Translating gives CASRVSGGEQFF. Full variable domain (missing parts from reference TRBV19 and TRBJ2-1): DGGITQSPKYLFRKEGQNVTLSCEQNLNHDAMYWYRQDPGQGLRLIYYSQIVNDFQKGDIAEGYSVSREKKESFPLTVTSAQKNPTAFYLCASRVSGGEQFFGPGTRLTVL.

This clone was picked up one time. V usage is TRBV7-9 and J usage is TRBJ2-7; 9 bases map to TRBD1. The CDR3 loop spans 14 amino acids. The germline V gene encodes CDR1 SEHNR and CDR2 FQNEAQ (reference sequence). With 7 bases clipped from V and 5 bases from J, the junction kept 9 bases outside the gene matches. The CDR3 region has the DNA TGTGCCAGCAAGGGACAGGGTTTATTGGACGAGCAGTACTTC. It codes for CASKGQGLLDEQYF.

The V gene is TRBV9, the J gene TRBJ1-2; a possible D gene is TRBD1 (6 bases). Trimming shortened V by 4 bases and J by 0 bases, and 16 bases separated the two germline ends. This CDR3 contains 16 residues. CDR1 is SGDLS and CDR2 is YYNGEE in the germline V gene. DNA for the CDR3: TGTGCCAGCAGCCCTCTCCCGGGACAAACTAACTATGGCTACACCTTC. It translates to CASSPLPGQTNYGYTF.

This clone showed up just once. The CDR3 region is CASSLLGTGLGEQYF. The CDR3 DNA reads as TGTGCCAGCAGCTTACTTGGGACAGGGCTGGGCGAGCAGTACTTC. The chain recombines TRBV11-1 with TRBJ2-7; 9 nucleotides align to TRBD1. The CDR3 covers 15 residues. The V gene end was trimmed by 2 bases and the J gene end by 6 bases; junction bases not matched to a gene: 8. CDR1 SGHAT and CDR2 FQDESV come from the germline V gene (reference sequence).

The V gene is TRBV3-1 (or the pseudogene TRBV3-2), the J gene TRBJ2-7; D ambiguous. V was clipped by 4 bases and J by 5 bases, with 18 bases between them. CDR3 length: 15 amino acids. Germline values: CDR1 LGHDT, CDR2 YNNKEL (reference sequence). CDR3 DNA: TGTGCCAGCAGCCCAGAATATTTCGTGTTAGACGAGCAGTACTTC. Residues: CASSPEYFVLDEQYF.

The chain combines TRBV28 with TRBJ1-5, with 7 bases aligning to TRBD1. The V gene end was trimmed by 6 bases and the J gene end by 6 bases; junction bases not matched to a gene: 11. The CDR3 covers 15 residues. Germline V gene data show CDR1 as MDHEN and CDR2 as SYDVKM. The CDR3 loop is CASRMGSGGGQPQHF. The CDR3, as DNA: TGTGCCAGCAGGATGGGATCAGGGGGTGGTCAGCCCCAGCATTTT.

This clone was observed a few times. The gene calls are TRBV28 and TRBJ1-5; no clear D. Trimming stripped 6 bases from V and 9 bases from J, with 12 bases between. The CDR3 is 12 residues long. Germline assignment: CDR1 MDHEN and CDR2 SYDVKM. The CDR3 DNA reads as TGTGCCAGCAGCCCTCCTCGGGGGCCCCAGCATTTT. Residues: CASSPPRGPQHF.

The chain combines TRBV14 with TRBJ2-7; no clear D gene. This CDR3 is 14 amino acids long. CDR1 is SGHDN and CDR2 is FVKESK in the germline V gene. Trimming removed 3 bases from V and 1 base from J, with 10 bases in between. Here the CDR3 DNA reads TGTGCCAGCAGCCAGTCTATACGTTCCTACGAGCAGTACTTC. Protein sequence: CASSQSIRSYEQYF.

The chain couples TRBV19 to TRBJ2-1, with 8 bases fitting TRBD2. J gave up 6 bases and V 4 bases, and 11 bases lay outside the gene matches. The CDR3 consists of 16 residues. Per germline, CDR1 LNHDA and CDR2 SQIVND (reference sequence). The CDR3 coding sequence is TGTGCCAGTAGTACGACCCTAGCGGGCGGACTCAATGAGCAGTTCTTC. It specifies CASSTTLAGGLNEQFF.

The sample holds one count of this clone. CDR3 sequence (DNA): TGTGCCAGCAGCATTTACGGGACAGGGCCCTACGAGCAGTACTTC. Its translation: CASSIYGTGPYEQYF. The chain recombines TRBV7-9 with TRBJ2-7; 9 bases fit TRBD1. With V trimmed by 5 bases and J by 2 bases, 7 bases remained unmatched. This CDR3 contains 15 residues. Per the germline V gene, CDR1 is SEHNR and CDR2 is FQNEAQ (reference sequence).

Here the CDR3 reads CATSDSGTGVGETQYF. The CDR3 DNA is TGTGCCACCAGTGATTCGGGGACAGGGGTAGGAGAGACCCAGTACTTC. The chain employs TRBV24-1 and TRBJ2-5, with 10 bases matching TRBD1. Germline V gene lookup returns CDR1 KGHDR and CDR2 SFDVKD. V was pared by 2 bases and J by 4 bases, with 6 bases of the junction left unmatched. The CDR3 runs 16 residues.

This clone was counted between two and nine times. The chain employs TRBV7-3 and TRBJ2-1; D remains ambiguous. CDR3 size: 11 residues. Germline-derived CDR1 and CDR2 are SGHTA and FQGTGA. V was pared by 8 bases and J by 5 bases, with 7 bases between. The CDR3: CASGEHNEQFF. CDR3 DNA: TGTGCCAGCGGAGAACACAATGAGCAGTTCTTC.

The chain recombines TRBV18 with TRBJ2-7; 10 positions match TRBD2. CDR1 is KGHSH and CDR2 is LQKENI in the germline V gene. This CDR3 is 15 amino acids long. V was pared by 6 bases and J by 1 base, with 6 bases of the junction left unmatched. The CDR3 sequence is CASSQRTSGSYEQYF. CDR3 nucleotide sequence: TGTGCCAGCTCCCAAAGGACTAGCGGTTCCTACGAGCAGTACTTC.

This clone was detected once. V usage is TRBV6-1 and J usage is TRBJ2-7; TRBD1 aligns across 11 bases. The V gene's germline CDR1 is MNHNS and CDR2 SASEGT. CDR3 length: 15 residues. With 1 base clipped from V and 3 bases from J, the junction kept 2 bases outside the gene matches. The CDR3 is CASSEVGTGGYEQYF. CDR3 in DNA: TGTGCCAGCAGTGAAGTAGGGACAGGGGGCTACGAGCAGTACTTC.